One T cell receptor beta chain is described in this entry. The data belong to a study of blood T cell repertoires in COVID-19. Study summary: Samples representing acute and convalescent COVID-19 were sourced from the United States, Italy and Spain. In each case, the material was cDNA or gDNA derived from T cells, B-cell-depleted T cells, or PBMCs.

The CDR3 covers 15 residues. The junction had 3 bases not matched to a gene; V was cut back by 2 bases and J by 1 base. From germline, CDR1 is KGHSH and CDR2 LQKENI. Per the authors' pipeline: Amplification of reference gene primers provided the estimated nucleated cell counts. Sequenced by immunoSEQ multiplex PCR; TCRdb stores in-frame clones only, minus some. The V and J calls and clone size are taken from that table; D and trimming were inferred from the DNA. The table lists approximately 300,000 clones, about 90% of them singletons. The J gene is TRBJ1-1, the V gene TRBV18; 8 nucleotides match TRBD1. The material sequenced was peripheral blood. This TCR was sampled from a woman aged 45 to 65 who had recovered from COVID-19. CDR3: CASSPIGQGNTEAFF. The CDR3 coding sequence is TGTGCCAGCTCACCAATAGGACAGGGGAACACTGAAGCTTTCTTT.